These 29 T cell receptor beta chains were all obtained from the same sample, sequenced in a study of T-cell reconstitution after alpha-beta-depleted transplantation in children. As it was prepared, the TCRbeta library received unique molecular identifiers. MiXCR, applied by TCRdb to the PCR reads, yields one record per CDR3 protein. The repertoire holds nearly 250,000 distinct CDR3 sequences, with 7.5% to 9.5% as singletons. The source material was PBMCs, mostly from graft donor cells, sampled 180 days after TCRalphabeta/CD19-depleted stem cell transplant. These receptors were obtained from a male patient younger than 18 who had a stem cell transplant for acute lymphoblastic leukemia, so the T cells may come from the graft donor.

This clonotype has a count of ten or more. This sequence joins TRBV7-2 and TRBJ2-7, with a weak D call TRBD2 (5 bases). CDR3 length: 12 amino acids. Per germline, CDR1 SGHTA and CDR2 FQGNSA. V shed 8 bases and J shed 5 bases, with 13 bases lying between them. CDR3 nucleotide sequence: TGTGCCAGCCAGAATAGCGAAAACGAGCAGTACTTC. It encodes CASQNSENEQYF.

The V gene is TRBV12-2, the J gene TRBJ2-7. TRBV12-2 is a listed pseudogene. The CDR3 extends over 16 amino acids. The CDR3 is CASRLAKVNSSYEQYF. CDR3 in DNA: TGTGCAAGTCGCTTAGCGAAGGTGAACAGCTCCTACGAGCAGTACTTC.

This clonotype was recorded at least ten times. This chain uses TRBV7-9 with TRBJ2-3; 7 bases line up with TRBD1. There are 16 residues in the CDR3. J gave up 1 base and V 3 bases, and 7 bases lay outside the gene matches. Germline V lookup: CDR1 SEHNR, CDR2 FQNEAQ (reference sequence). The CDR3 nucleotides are TGTGCCAGCAGCTTTGGGCCGGGACAGCGCACAGATACGCAGTATTTT. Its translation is CASSFGPGQRTDTQYF.

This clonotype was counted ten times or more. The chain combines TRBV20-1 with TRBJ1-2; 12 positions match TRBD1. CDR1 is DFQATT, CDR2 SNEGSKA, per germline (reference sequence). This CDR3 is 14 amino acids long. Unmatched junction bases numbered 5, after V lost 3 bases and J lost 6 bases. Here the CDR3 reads CSARGQGARDGYTF. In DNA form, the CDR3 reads TGCAGTGCTAGGGGACAGGGGGCGCGGGATGGCTACACCTTC.

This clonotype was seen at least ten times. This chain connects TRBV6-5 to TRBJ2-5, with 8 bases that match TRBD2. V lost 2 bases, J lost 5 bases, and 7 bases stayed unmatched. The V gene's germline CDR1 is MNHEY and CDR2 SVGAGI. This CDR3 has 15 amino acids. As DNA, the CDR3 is TGTGCCAGCAGTTACGGAGGCGGGGGGACGGAGACCCAGTACTTC. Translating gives CASSYGGGGTETQYF.

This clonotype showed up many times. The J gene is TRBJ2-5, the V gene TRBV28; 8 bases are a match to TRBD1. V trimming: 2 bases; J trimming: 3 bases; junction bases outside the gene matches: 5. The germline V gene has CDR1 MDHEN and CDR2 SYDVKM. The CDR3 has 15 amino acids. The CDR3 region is CASSLVLTGEETQYF. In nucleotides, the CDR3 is TGTGCCAGCAGTTTAGTCTTGACAGGGGAAGAGACCCAGTACTTC.

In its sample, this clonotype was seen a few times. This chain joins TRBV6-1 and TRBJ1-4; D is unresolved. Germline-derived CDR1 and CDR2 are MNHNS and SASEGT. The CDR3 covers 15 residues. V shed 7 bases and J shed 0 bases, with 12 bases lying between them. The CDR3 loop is CASIPWPATNEKLFF. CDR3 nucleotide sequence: TGTGCCAGCATTCCTTGGCCCGCAACTAATGAAAAACTGTTTTTT.

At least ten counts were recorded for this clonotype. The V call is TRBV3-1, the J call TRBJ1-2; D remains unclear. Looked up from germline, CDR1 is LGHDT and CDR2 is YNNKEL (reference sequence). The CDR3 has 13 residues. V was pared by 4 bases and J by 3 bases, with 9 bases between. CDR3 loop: CASSPDSYYGYTF. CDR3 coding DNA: TGTGCCAGCAGCCCGGACTCGTACTATGGCTACACCTTC. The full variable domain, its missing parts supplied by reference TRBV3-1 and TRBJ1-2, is DTAVSQTPKYLVTQMGNDKSIKCEQNLGHDTMYWYKQDSKKFLKIMFSYNNKELIINETVPNRFSPKSPDKAHLNLHINSLELGDSAVYFCASSPDSYYGYTFGSGTRLTVV.

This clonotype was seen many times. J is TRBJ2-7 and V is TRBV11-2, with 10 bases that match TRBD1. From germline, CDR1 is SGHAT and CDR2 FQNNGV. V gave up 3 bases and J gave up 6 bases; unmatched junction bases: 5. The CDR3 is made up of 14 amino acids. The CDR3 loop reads CASSLPGQGREQYF. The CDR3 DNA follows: TGTGCCAGCAGCTTGCCGGGACAGGGGCGCGAGCAGTACTTC.

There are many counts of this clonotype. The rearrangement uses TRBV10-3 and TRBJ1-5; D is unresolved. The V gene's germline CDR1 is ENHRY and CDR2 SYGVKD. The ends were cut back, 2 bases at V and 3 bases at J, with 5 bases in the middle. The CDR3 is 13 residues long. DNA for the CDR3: TGTGCCATCAGTGAGACCCCCAATCAGCCCCAGCATTTT. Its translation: CAISETPNQPQHF.

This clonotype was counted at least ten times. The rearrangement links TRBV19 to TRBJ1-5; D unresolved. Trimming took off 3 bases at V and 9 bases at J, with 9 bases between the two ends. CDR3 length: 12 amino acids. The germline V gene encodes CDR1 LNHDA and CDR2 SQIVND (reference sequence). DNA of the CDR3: TGTGCCAGTAGTATCCTCGGTGGGCCCCAGCATTTT. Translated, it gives CASSILGGPQHF. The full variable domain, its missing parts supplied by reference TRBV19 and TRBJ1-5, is DGGITQSPKYLFRKEGQNVTLSCEQNLNHDAMYWYRQDPGQGLRLIYYSQIVNDFQKGDIAEGYSVSREKKESFPLTVTSAQKNPTAFYLCASSILGGPQHFGDGTRLSIL.

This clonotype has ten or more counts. The CDR3 is CASSLEQGENQPQHF. The CDR3, as DNA: TGTGCCAGCAGCTTAGAACAGGGGGAAAATCAGCCCCAGCATTTT. J is TRBJ1-5 and V is TRBV7-9, with 8 positions matching TRBD1. The V segment lost 1 base and the J segment 4 bases; nucleotides outside the gene matches: 3. This CDR3 is 15 amino acids long. Germline assignment: CDR1 SEHNR and CDR2 FQNEAQ (reference sequence).

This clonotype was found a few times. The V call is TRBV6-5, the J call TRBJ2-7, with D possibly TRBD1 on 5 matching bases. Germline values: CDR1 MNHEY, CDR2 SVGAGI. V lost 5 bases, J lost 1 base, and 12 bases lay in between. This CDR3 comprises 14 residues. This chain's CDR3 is CASSHLGVSYEQYF. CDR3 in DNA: TGTGCCAGCAGTCACCTAGGGGTTTCCTACGAGCAGTACTTC.

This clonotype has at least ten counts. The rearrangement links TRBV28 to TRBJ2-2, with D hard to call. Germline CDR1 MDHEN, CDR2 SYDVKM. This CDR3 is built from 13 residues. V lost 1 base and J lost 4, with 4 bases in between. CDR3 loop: CASSLSPTGELFF. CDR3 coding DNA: TGTGCCAGCAGTTTATCCCCCACCGGGGAGCTGTTTTTT.

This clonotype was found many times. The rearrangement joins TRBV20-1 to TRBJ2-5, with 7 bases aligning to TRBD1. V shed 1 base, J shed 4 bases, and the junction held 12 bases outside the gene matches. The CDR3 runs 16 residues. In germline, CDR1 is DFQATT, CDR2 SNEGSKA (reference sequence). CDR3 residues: CSARGPPTGRRETQYF. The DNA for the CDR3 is TGCAGTGCTAGAGGCCCCCCGACAGGGAGAAGAGAGACCCAGTACTTC.

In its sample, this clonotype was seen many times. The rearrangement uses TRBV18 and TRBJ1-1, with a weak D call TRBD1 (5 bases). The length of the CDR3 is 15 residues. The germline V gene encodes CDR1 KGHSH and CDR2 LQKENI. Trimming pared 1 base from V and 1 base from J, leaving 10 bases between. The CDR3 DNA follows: TGTGCCAGCTCACCACGGCGTCAGGGGAACACTGAAGCTTTCTTT. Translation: CASSPRRQGNTEAFF.

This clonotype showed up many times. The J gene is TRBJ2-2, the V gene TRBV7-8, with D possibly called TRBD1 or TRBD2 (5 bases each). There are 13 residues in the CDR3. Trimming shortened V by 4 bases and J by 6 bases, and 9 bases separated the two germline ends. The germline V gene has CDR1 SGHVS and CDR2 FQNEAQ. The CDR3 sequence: CASSSGRPGELFF. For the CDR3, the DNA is TGTGCCAGCAGCTCGGGACGTCCCGGGGAGCTGTTTTTT. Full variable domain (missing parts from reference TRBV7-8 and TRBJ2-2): GAGVSQSPRYKVAKRGQDVALRCDPISGHVSLFWYQQALGQGPEFLTYFQNEAQLDKSGLPSDRFFAERPEGSVSTLKIQRTQQEDSAVYLCASSSGRPGELFFGEGSRLTVL.

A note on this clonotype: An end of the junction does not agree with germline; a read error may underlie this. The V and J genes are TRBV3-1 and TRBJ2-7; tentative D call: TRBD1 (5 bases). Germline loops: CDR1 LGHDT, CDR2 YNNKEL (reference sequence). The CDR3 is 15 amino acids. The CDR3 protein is CASSQDLTVSYGQYF. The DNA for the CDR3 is TGTGCCAGCAGCCAAGATTTGACAGTCTCCTACGGGCAGTACTTC.

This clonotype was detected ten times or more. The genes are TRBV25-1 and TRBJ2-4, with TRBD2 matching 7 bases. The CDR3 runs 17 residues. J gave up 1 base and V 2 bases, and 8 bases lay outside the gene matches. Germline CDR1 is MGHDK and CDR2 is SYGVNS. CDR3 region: CASSERHPLAAKNIQYF. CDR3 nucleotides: TGTGCCAGCAGTGAAAGGCACCCACTAGCGGCCAAAAACATTCAGTACTTC.

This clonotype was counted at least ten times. As DNA, the CDR3 is TGTGCCAGCTCACCGCAGACAGGGGACACTGAAGCTTTCTTT. This gives the protein CASSPQTGDTEAFF. The genes are TRBV18 and TRBJ1-1; 8 bases are shared with TRBD1. The CDR3 has 14 residues. V shed 3 bases, J shed 3 bases, and the junction held 3 bases outside the gene matches. Germline-derived CDR1 and CDR2 are KGHSH and LQKENI. The variable domain in full, with the rest retrieved from reference TRBV18 and TRBJ1-1, is NAGVMQNPRHLVRRRGQEARLRCSPMKGHSHVYWYRQLPEEGLKFMVYLQKENIIDESGMPKERFSAEFPKEGPSILRIQQVVRGDSAAYFCASSPQTGDTEAFFGQGTRLTVV.

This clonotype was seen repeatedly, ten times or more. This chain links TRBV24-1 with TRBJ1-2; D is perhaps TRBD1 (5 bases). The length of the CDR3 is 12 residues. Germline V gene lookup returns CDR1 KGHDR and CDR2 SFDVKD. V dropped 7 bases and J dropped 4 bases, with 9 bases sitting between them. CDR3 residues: CATRRGGYGYTF. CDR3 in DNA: TGTGCCACCAGGCGGGGGGGCTATGGCTACACCTTC.

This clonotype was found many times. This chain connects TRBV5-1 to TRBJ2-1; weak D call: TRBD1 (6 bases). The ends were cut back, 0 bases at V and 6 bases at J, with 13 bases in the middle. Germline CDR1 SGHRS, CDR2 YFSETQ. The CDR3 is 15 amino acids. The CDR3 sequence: CASSLVQGQGNEQFF. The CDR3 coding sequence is TGCGCCAGCAGCTTGGTTCAGGGACAAGGCAATGAGCAGTTCTTC.

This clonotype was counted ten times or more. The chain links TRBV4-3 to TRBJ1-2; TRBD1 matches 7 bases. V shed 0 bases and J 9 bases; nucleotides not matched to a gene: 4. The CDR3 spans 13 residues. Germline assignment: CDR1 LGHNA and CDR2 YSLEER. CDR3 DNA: TGCGCCAGCAGCCAAGACGCAGGGGGTAGCTACACCTTC. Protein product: CASSQDAGGSYTF.

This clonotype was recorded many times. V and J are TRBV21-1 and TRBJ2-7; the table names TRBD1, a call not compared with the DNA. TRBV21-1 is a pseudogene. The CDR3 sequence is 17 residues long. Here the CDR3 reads CASSKVEGASCNYEQYF. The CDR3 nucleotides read TGTGCCAGCAGCAAAGTGGAGGGGGCTTCATGTAACTACGAGCAGTACTTC.

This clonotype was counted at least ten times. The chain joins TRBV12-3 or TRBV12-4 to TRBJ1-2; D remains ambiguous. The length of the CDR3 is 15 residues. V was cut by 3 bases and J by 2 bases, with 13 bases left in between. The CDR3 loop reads CASSFRPNFNYGYTF. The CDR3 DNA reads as TGTGCCAGCAGTTTTAGGCCGAATTTCAACTATGGCTACACCTTC.

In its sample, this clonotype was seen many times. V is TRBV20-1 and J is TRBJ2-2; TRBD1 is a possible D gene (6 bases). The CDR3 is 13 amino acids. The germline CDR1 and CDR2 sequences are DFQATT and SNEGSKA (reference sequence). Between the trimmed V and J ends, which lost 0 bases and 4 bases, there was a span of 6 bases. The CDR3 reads CSAREGGTGELFF. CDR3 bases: TGCAGTGCTAGAGAAGGGGGCACCGGGGAGCTGTTTTTT.

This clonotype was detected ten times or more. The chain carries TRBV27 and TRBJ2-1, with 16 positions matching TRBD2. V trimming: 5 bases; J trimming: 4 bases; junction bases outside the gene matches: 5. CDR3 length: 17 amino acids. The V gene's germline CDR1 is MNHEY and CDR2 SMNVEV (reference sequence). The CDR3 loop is CASSPGLAGGDYNEQFF. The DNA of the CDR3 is TGTGCCAGCAGTCCGGGACTAGCGGGAGGGGATTACAATGAGCAGTTCTTC.

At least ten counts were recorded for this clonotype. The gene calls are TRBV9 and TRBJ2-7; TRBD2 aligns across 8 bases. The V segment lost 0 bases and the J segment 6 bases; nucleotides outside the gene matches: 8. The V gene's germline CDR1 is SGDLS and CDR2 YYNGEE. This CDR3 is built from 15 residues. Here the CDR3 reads CASSVDGGRLREQYF. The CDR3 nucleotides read TGTGCCAGCAGCGTAGATGGCGGGAGGTTGCGCGAGCAGTACTTC.

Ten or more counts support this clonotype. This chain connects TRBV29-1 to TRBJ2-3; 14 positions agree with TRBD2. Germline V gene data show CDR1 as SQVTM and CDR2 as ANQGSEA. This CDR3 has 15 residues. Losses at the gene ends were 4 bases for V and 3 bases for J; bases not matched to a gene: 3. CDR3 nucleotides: TGCAGCGTTGCCGGACTAGCGGGAGGAACAGATACGCAGTATTTT. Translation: CSVAGLAGGTDTQYF.